This T cell receptor (beta chain) was profiled in a study of human versus mouse CDR3 diversity and MHC coevolution. Whole-study context: Valid reads per sample ranged from roughly 5.5 x 10^6 to 1.8 x 10^7. Study-wide findings and caveats: On average, humans showed more CDR3 deletions and insertions than mice.

TCRdb's copy holds only in-frame clones and misses some; the assay was immunoSEQ multiplex PCR. The sample has 80,000 or so clones; 80% to 95% are singletons. Sorting isolated naive CD4 T cells lacking CD45RO and expressing CD62L. Germline lookup yields CDR1 SGHRS and CDR2 YFSETQ. The CDR3 spans 15 residues. Germline trimming cut 0 bases from V and 8 bases from J; bases unmatched to any gene: 7. Turning to this clone: Its specificity is unknown.

Source material: naive CD4+ T cells from blood. Subset in this sample: CD45RO-negative CD62L-positive naive CD4 T cells. This receptor was obtained from a person aged 30 to 70 in good health. The rearrangement joins TRBV5-1 to TRBJ1-3, with TRBD1 matching over 8 bases. The CDR3 loop is CASSLVGTGVDTIYF. For the CDR3, the DNA is TGCGCCAGCAGCTTGGTCGGGACAGGTGTGGACACCATATATTTT.